The 24 T cell receptor beta chains presented below share a single source sample, sequenced in a study of ipilimumab plus nivolumab after autologous stem cell transplantation. Clones were read by immunoSEQ multiplex PCR, and TCRdb kept only the in-frame ones, dropping some. The sample includes tens of thousands of clones, approximately 73% of them seen just once. The source was PBMCs, collected in a trial of ipilimumab plus nivolumab as post-transplant consolidation. The receptors here all came from a male donor with diffuse large B-cell lymphoma.

J is TRBJ1-5 and V is TRBV10-3; TRBD1 aligns across 7 bases. In germline, CDR1 is ENHRY, CDR2 SYGVKD. There are 14 residues in the CDR3. With V trimmed by 4 bases and J by 5 bases, 5 bases remained unmatched. DNA for the CDR3: TGTGCCATCAGTGGGGGGGGGACAGATCAGCCCCAGCATTTT. Its translation is CAISGGGTDQPQHF.

The rearrangement joins TRBV6-6 to TRBJ2-1, with D tentatively TRBD1 or TRBD2 (5 bases each). The CDR3 is made up of 14 amino acids. Germline loops: CDR1 MNHNY, CDR2 SVGAGI (reference sequence). The germline V and J ends were trimmed by 5 bases and 0 bases, with 8 bases remaining between them. CDR3 amino acids: CASSHGTSYNEQFF. Written as DNA, the CDR3 is TGTGCCAGCAGTCACGGGACCTCCTACAATGAGCAGTTCTTC.

The gene calls are TRBV27 and TRBJ1-6; TRBD1 matches at 8 bases. Germline V gene data show CDR1 as MNHEY and CDR2 as SMNVEV (reference sequence). This CDR3 region has 15 residues. Trimming at V came to 5 bases and at J to 6 bases, leaving 6 bases not matched to a gene. The DNA of the CDR3 is TGTGCCAGCAGTGAGAGGACAGGGTTTAATTCACCCCTCCACTTT. Encoded protein: CASSERTGFNSPLHF.

A few counts support this clone. This rearrangement joins TRBV27 to TRBJ1-2, with 7 positions matching TRBD1. J gave up 4 bases and V 5 bases, and 10 bases lay outside the gene matches. CDR1 and CDR2 from the germline V gene are MNHEY and SMNVEV (reference sequence). This CDR3 has 15 residues. CDR3 nucleotides: TGTGCCAGCAGTACAGAGACGACAGGGCGCTATGGCTACACCTTC. Translation gives CASSTETTGRYGYTF.

The V gene is TRBV18, the J gene TRBJ1-1; the D gene is possibly TRBD1 (5 bases). V was clipped by 3 bases and J by 8 bases, with 16 bases between them. Germline values: CDR1 KGHSH, CDR2 LQKENI. The CDR3 is 14 residues long. The CDR3 loop is CASSPQSGGREAFF. DNA of the CDR3: TGTGCCAGCTCACCCCAATCCGGGGGACGAGAAGCTTTCTTT.

The chain combines TRBV5-1 with TRBJ1-1; tentative D call: TRBD1 (5 bases). This CDR3 spans 15 amino acids. Germline V lookup: CDR1 SGHRS, CDR2 YFSETQ. The germline V and J ends were trimmed by 4 bases and 0 bases, with 13 bases remaining between them. CDR3 nucleotides: TGCGCCAGCAGCCGAGCTACAGGAGTGAACACTGAAGCTTTCTTT. Translating gives CASSRATGVNTEAFF.

The rearrangement links TRBV2 to TRBJ2-5; no firm D call. CDR1 and CDR2 from the germline V gene are SNHLY and FYNNEI. This CDR3 region has 15 residues. The V and J ends lost 0 bases and 1 base respectively, with 9 bases between them. CDR3 amino acids: CASSEAPATQETQYF. Written as DNA, the CDR3 is TGTGCCAGCAGTGAAGCCCCGGCCACCCAAGAGACCCAGTACTTC.

Note on this clone: A far bigger clonotype differs at one base, so this is likely a read error. The rearrangement joins TRBV7-9 to TRBJ2-7; D may be TRBD2 (5 bases). Germline lookup yields CDR1 SEHNR and CDR2 FQNEAQ (reference sequence). V was clipped by 5 bases and J by 2 bases, with 10 bases between them. The CDR3 sequence is 13 residues long. The CDR3 spells CASSPLGAYEQYF. CDR3 bases: TGTGCCAGCAGCCCCCTCGGGGCCTACGAGCAGTACTTC. The full variable domain, in which reference TRBV7-9 and TRBJ2-7 provide the parts outside the CDR3, is DTGVSQNPRHKITKRGQNVTFRCDPISEHNRLYWYRQTLGQGPEFLTYFQNEAQLEKSRLLSDRFSAERPKGSFSTLEIQRTEQGDSAMYLCASSPLGAYEQYFGPGTRLTVT.

The chain links TRBV6-6 to TRBJ2-3, with D uncertain. Trimming cost V 7 bases and J 5 bases, with 19 bases left between them. The CDR3 extends over 15 amino acids. Germline loops: CDR1 MNHNY, CDR2 SVGAGI (reference sequence). The CDR3 DNA sequence: TGTGCCAGCAAAAACATGGGCGGAGTACAAGATACGCAGTATTTT. It encodes CASKNMGGVQDTQYF.

DNA for the CDR3: TGTGCCAGCAGTAACCGGGACAGGCTCTATGGCTACACCTTC. Translating it yields CASSNRDRLYGYTF. J is TRBJ1-2 and V is TRBV28; 8 bases align to TRBD1. V trimming: 5 bases; J trimming: 4 bases; junction bases outside the gene matches: 6. The germline CDR1 and CDR2 sequences are MDHEN and SYDVKM. This CDR3 is 14 amino acids long.

The CDR3 here is CASSLETFTGGRNTEAFF. The CDR3 DNA is TGCGCCAGCAGCTTGGAGACATTCACAGGGGGCCGAAACACTGAAGCTTTCTTT. V gene TRBV5-1 combines with J gene TRBJ1-1, with 9 bases aligning to TRBD1. CDR3 size: 18 residues. Germline-derived CDR1 and CDR2 are SGHRS and YFSETQ. With 0 bases clipped from V and 2 bases from J, the junction kept 11 bases outside the gene matches. Full variable domain (missing parts from reference TRBV5-1 and TRBJ1-1): KAGVTQTPRYLIKTRGQQVTLSCSPISGHRSVSWYQQTPGQGLQFLFEYFSETQRNKGNFPGRFSGRQFSNSRSEMNVSTLELGDSALYLCASSLETFTGGRNTEAFFGQGTRLTVV.

The chain has TRBV9 and TRBJ2-7; weak D call: TRBD2 (5 bases). This CDR3 contains 16 residues. The germline gives CDR1 SGDLS, CDR2 YYNGEE. Trimming shortened V by 3 bases and J by 3 bases, and 19 bases separated the two germline ends. The DNA of the CDR3 is TGTGCCAGCAGCGAAACCGAACGGTCGGCGGGCTACGAGCAGTACTTC. It yields the protein CASSETERSAGYEQYF.

The chain employs TRBV2 and TRBJ2-7; possibly TRBD2 for D (6 bases). Germline V CDR1 and CDR2: SNHLY, FYNNEI. V gave up 7 bases and J gave up 0 bases, with 13 bases separating them. CDR3 size: 14 residues. The CDR3 DNA is TGTGCCAGCAACTTAGCGGAGGCCTCCTACGAGCAGTACTTC. Translated: CASNLAEASYEQYF.

The V call is TRBV18, the J call TRBJ2-7; 10 nucleotides line up with TRBD1. CDR1 and CDR2 from the germline V gene are KGHSH and LQKENI. The CDR3 has 17 amino acids. J gave up 7 bases and V 3 bases, and 15 bases lay outside the gene matches. The CDR3 sequence: CASSPGQGRTVVEEQYF. The DNA of the CDR3 is TGTGCCAGCTCACCGGGACAGGGGCGAACGGTTGTAGAGGAGCAGTACTTC.

The chain employs TRBV10-3 and TRBJ2-7; 9 nucleotides align to TRBD1. The CDR3 is made up of 14 amino acids. V shed 6 bases and J 2 bases; nucleotides not matched to a gene: 5. Germline CDR1 reads ENHRY; CDR2 reads SYGVKD. CDR3: CAISQGQGTYEQYF. The DNA of the CDR3 is TGTGCCATCAGCCAAGGACAGGGGACCTACGAGCAGTACTTC.

V gene TRBV5-6 combines with J gene TRBJ1-1; 9 nucleotides match TRBD1. The CDR3 loop spans 14 amino acids. Germline trimming cut 2 bases from V and 6 bases from J; bases unmatched to any gene: 5. Per germline, CDR1 SGHDT and CDR2 YYEEEE. The CDR3 bases are TGTGCCAGCAGCTTCAGGACAGGGGTGTCTGAAGCTTTCTTT. This sequence encodes CASSFRTGVSEAFF.

V usage is TRBV5-4 and J usage is TRBJ2-3; TRBD1 matches 7 bases. The CDR3 is 15 amino acids. The germline V gene encodes CDR1 SGHNT and CDR2 YYREEE (reference sequence). Losses at the gene ends were 0 bases for V and 0 bases for J; bases not matched to a gene: 1. The CDR3 coding sequence is TGTGCCAGCAGCTTGGGACAGGGAAGCACAGATACGCAGTATTTT. Translated, it gives CASSLGQGSTDTQYF.

J is TRBJ2-7 and V is TRBV12-1; TRBD1 reflects the table's D call only, with no check against the DNA. TRBV12-1 constitutes a pseudogene. The CDR3 loop spans 13 amino acids. CDR3 coding DNA: TGTGCCAGCAGCTCTCGTGACAGGAAGGCGCAGTACTTC. Residues: CASSSRDRKAQYF.

This clone has a handful of counts. V and J are TRBV4-2 and TRBJ2-7, with TRBD2 matching over 8 bases. This CDR3 has 15 amino acids. Looked up from germline, CDR1 is LGHNA and CDR2 is YNFKEQ. Germline trimming cut 2 bases from V and 2 bases from J; bases unmatched to any gene: 5. In DNA form, the CDR3 reads TGTGCCAGCAGCCAACAGAGCGGGGGAACCTACGAGCAGTACTTC. Translation: CASSQQSGGTYEQYF.

The chain couples TRBV4-1 to TRBJ2-3, with D possibly TRBD2 on 5 matching bases. CDR1 and CDR2 (germline): MGHRA, YSYEKL. The CDR3 extends over 14 amino acids. Trimming shortened V by 3 bases and J by 6 bases, and 13 bases separated the two germline ends. DNA of the CDR3: TGCGCCAGCAGCCACCCCCGGAGAGGGGATACGCAGTATTTT. It is translated as CASSHPRRGDTQYF.

The rearrangement uses TRBV25-1 and TRBJ1-1, with 7 bases aligning to TRBD1. Per the germline V gene, CDR1 is MGHDK and CDR2 is SYGVNS. The CDR3 is 13 residues long. Trimming took 2 bases from V and 8 from J; bases not matched to a gene: 5. The CDR3 protein is CASSELDRSEAFF. CDR3 coding DNA: TGTGCCAGCAGTGAACTGGACAGGAGCGAAGCTTTCTTT.

This chain connects TRBV10-2 to TRBJ1-2, with TRBD1 as a possible D gene (5 bases). Germline V gives CDR1 WSHSY, CDR2 SAAADI. Trimming stripped 2 bases from V and 7 bases from J, with 8 bases between. The CDR3 is 12 amino acids. The CDR3 protein is CASSEDRLGYTF. As DNA, the CDR3 is TGCGCCAGCAGTGAGGACAGACTTGGCTACACCTTC.

V usage is TRBV7-9 and J usage is TRBJ2-3; D is unclear. Deletions cut 2 bases from V and 6 bases from J, with 6 bases between. The CDR3 is 12 amino acids. From germline, CDR1 is SEHNR and CDR2 FQNEAQ (reference sequence). The CDR3 here is CASSLKGDTQYF. In DNA form, the CDR3 reads TGTGCCAGCAGCTTAAAGGGTGATACGCAGTATTTT.

The sample holds a few counts of this clone. The chain links TRBV5-5 to TRBJ2-7; D remains ambiguous. Germline V lookup: CDR1 SGHKS, CDR2 YYEKEE (reference sequence). The CDR3 sequence is 15 residues long. The ends were cut back, 2 bases at V and 0 bases at J, with 12 bases in the middle. In DNA, the CDR3 is TGTGCCAGCAGCTTTGACCCACCGCCCTCCTACGAGCAGTACTTC. Amino acids: CASSFDPPPSYEQYF.